This TCR beta chain derives from a study of cytomegalovirus exposure and HLA in healthy donors. Study in general: A preliminary data release comprised around 85 million unique TCRs obtained from HLA-typed donors. Findings of the study overall: In an earlier analysis, most TCR beta V segments were productive about 90% or about 30% of the time. Further analysis was carried out later, and it showed several of the most significant clusters appearing linked to common viral pathogens.

13 Jbeta primers and 60 Vbeta primers were used for the PCR. The assay was immunoSEQ multiplex PCR, and TCRdb's table has in-frame clones only and misses some. The sample carries tens of thousands of clones, about three quarters recorded once. Remarks on this clone: Its antigen is unknown.

The germline V gene has CDR1 SGHNT and CDR2 YYREEE (reference sequence). The germline V and J ends were trimmed by 4 bases and 4 bases, with 17 bases remaining between them. The CDR3 consists of 16 residues. The sequenced sample was PBMCs. The TCR was taken from a man aged 35-49 years in good health and CMV-seronegative. This chain joins TRBV5-4 and TRBJ2-2; D may be TRBD1 (5 bases). The CDR3 coding sequence is TGTGCCAGCAGCCCGGGTGCGCAGGGAAGCACCGGGGAGCTGTTTTTT. This translates into CASSPGAQGSTGELFF. The full variable domain, its missing parts supplied by reference TRBV5-4 and TRBJ2-2, is ETGVTQSPTHLIKTRGQQVTLRCSSQSGHNTVSWYQQALGQGPQFIFQYYREEENGRGNFPPRFSGLQFPNYSSELNVNALELDDSALYLCASSPGAQGSTGELFFGEGSRLTVL.